Below, one TCR beta chain is given with its context. This record belongs to a study of blood T cell repertoires in COVID-19. The overall study: The study drew acute and convalescent COVID-19 samples from the United States, Italy and Spain.

Only in-frame clones appear in the TCRdb table, and some are missing; sequencing was by immunoSEQ multiplex PCR. The sample contains more than 95,000 clones, 70% to 90% of which appear only once. Sequences were obtained from peripheral blood. The TCR originated in a man aged 25 to 40 with acute or convalescent COVID-19.

CDR3 loop: CASSLTGGSPLHF. In DNA form, the CDR3 reads TGTGCCAGCAGTTTGACAGGGGGTTCACCCCTCCACTTT. The chain is built from TRBV27 and TRBJ1-6, with TRBD1 identical over 9 bases. Germline trimming cut 3 bases from V and 9 bases from J; bases unmatched to any gene: 0. The germline V gene encodes CDR1 MNHEY and CDR2 SMNVEV (reference sequence). The CDR3 has 13 amino acids.